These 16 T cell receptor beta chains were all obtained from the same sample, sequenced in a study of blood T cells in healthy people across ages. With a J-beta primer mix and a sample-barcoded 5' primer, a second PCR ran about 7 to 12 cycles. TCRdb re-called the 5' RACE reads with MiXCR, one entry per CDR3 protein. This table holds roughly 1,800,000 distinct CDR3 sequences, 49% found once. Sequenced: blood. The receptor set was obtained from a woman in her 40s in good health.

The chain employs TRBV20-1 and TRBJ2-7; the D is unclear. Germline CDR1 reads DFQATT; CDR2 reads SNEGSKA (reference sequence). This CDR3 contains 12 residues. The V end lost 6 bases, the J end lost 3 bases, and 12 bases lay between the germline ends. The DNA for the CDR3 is TGCAGTGCCCCCGACCACAACTACGAGCAGTACTTC. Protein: CSAPDHNYEQYF.

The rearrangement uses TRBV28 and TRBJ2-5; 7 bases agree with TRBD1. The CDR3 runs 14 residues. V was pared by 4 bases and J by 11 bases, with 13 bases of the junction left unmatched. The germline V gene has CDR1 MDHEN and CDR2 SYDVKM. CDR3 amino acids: CASSWTGPPWEQYF. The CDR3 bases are TGTGCCAGCAGTTGGACAGGCCCCCCATGGGAGCAGTACTTC.

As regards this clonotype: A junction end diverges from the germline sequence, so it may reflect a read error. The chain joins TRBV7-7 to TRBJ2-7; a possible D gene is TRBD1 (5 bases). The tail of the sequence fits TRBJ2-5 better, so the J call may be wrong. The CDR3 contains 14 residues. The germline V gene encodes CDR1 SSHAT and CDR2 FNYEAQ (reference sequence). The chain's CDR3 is CASSLDSVTETQYF. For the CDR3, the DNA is TGTGCTAGCAGCTTAGACAGCGTTACGGAGACCCAGTACTTC.

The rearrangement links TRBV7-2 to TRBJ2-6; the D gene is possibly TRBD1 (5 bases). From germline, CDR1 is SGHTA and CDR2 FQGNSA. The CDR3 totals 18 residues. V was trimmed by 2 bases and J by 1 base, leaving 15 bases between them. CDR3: CASSLWGFAGSGANVLTF. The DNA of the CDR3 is TGTGCCAGCAGCTTATGGGGATTCGCAGGGTCTGGGGCCAACGTCCTGACTTTC.

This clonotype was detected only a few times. The CDR3 sequence: CASSEVAGRWGTDTQYF. The CDR3 coding sequence is TGCGCCAGCAGTGAGGTAGCGGGGCGTTGGGGCACAGATACGCAGTATTTT. This chain joins TRBV10-1 and TRBJ2-3; 8 bases map to TRBD2. The V and J ends lost 2 bases and 1 base, in that order; junction bases with no gene match: 8. This CDR3 has 17 residues. Germline lookup yields CDR1 WNHNN and CDR2 SYGVQD (reference sequence).

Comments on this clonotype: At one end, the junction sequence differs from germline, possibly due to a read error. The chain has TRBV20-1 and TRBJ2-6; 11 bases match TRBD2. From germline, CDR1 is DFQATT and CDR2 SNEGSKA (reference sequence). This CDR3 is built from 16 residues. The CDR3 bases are TGCAGTGCTTCGACTAGCGGGGAATCTGGGGCCAACGTCCTAACTTTC. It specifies CSASTSGESGANVLTF.

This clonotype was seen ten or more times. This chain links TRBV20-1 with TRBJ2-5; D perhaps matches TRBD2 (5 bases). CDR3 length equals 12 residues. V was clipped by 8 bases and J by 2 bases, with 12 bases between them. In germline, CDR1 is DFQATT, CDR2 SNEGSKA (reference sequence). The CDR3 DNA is TGCAGTCCCTCCGGGAATCAAGAGACCCAGTACTTC. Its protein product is CSPSGNQETQYF.

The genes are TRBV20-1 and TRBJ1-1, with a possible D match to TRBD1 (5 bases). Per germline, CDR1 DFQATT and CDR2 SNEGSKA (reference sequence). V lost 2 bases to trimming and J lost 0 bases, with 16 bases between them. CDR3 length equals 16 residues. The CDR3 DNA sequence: TGCAGTGCTAGAAACCGGGGCAAGAACATGAACACTGAAGCTTTCTTT. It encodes CSARNRGKNMNTEAFF.

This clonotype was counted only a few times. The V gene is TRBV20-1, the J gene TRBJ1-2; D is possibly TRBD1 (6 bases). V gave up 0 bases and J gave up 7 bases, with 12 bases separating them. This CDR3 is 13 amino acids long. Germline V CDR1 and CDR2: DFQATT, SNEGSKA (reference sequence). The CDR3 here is CSARDWGGFGYTF. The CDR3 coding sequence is TGCAGTGCTAGAGATTGGGGGGGCTTTGGCTACACCTTC.

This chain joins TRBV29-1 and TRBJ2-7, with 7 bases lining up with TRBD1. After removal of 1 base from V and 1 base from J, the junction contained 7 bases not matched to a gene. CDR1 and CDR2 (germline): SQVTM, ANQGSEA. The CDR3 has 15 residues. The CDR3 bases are TGCAGCGTTGAAGTTGCGGACAGGCCTTCCTACGAGCAGTACTTC. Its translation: CSVEVADRPSYEQYF.

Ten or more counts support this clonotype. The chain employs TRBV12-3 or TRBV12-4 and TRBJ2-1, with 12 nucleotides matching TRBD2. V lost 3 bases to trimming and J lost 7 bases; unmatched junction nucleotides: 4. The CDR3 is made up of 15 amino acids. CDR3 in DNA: TGTGCCAGCAGTTTGGCTAGCGGGGGGGGGAATGAGCAGTTCTTC. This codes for CASSLASGGGNEQFF.

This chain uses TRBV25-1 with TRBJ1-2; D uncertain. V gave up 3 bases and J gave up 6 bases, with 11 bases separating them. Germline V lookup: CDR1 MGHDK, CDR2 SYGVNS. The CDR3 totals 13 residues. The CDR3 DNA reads TGTGCCAGCAGTGAGTTAGCTGGGGATGGCTACACCTTC. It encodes CASSELAGDGYTF.

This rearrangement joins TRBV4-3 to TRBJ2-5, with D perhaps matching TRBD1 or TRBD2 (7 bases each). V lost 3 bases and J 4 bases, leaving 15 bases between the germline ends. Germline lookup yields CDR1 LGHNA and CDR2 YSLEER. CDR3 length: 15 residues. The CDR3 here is CASSHTQGGSETQYF. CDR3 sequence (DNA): TGCGCCAGCAGCCATACCCAGGGGGGGTCAGAGACCCAGTACTTC.

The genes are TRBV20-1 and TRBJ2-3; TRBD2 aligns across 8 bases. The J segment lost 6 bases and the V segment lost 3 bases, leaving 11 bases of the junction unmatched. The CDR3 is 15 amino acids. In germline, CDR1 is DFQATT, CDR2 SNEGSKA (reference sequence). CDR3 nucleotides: TGCAGTGCTAGGCCCGTAGCGGGGCTCACGGATACGCAGTATTTT. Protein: CSARPVAGLTDTQYF.

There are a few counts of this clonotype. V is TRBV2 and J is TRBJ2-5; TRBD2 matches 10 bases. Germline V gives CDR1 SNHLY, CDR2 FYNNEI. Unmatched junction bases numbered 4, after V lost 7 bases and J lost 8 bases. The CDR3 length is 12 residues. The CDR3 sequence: CASILAGGTQYF. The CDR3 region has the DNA TGTGCCAGCATTTTAGCGGGGGGAACCCAGTACTTC.

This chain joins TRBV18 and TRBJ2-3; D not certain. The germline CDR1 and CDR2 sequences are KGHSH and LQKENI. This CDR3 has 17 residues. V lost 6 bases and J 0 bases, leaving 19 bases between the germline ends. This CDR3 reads CASSPTRSSDSTDTQYF. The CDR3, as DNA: TGTGCCAGCTCGCCCACCAGAAGCAGCGATAGCACAGATACGCAGTATTTT.